This T cell receptor (beta chain) was documented in a study of T-cell memory formation after mild COVID-19. Germline CDR1 and CDR2: SGHVS and FNYEAQ. V lost 5 bases, J lost 7 bases, and 3 bases stayed unmatched. CDR3 length: 14 residues. Notes on this clonotype: The antigen is not known.

TCRdb passed the 5' RACE reads through MiXCR, listing each CDR3 protein once. Here the sample spans about 400,000 distinct CDR3 sequences, 20% to 30% being singletons. Study-wide results and limits: Some responding clones appeared in pre-infection memory, suggesting cross-reactive memory joined.

The specimen was PBMCs or a T cell subset sorted from them (not recorded which). This rearrangement joins TRBV7-6 to TRBJ1-4; the match to TRBD1 covers 11 bases. The sequence was collected from an adult woman who had mild COVID-19 (a few samples of this study predate the infection). Cell type and time point are not known. In DNA, the CDR3 is TGTGCCAGCAGCCCGGGACAGGGGGGTGAAAAACTGTTTTTT. Amino acids: CASSPGQGGEKLFF.